The sequence of this T cell receptor beta chain was determined in a study of T cells after yellow fever vaccination. This clonotype was seen repeatedly, ten times or more. MiXCR, run by TCRdb on the 5' RACE reads, gives a single entry per CDR3 protein. Here the sample spans 400,000 or so distinct CDR3 sequences, roughly 20% being singletons. Losses at the gene ends were 3 bases for V and 4 bases for J; bases not matched to a gene: 5. The CDR3 extends over 14 amino acids. Germline V gene lookup returns CDR1 DFQATT and CDR2 SNEGSKA (reference sequence). The rearrangement uses TRBV20-1 and TRBJ2-7; 11 bases map to TRBD2. The clonotype was recovered from a man younger than 35 who received the YFV17D yellow fever vaccine. The material was PBMCs, obtained before the yellow fever booster vaccination. The CDR3 spells CSARGGLAEYEQYF. The CDR3 DNA follows: TGCAGTGCTAGGGGGGGACTAGCGGAATACGAGCAGTACTTC.